This record covers a single T cell receptor (beta chain). Its antigen is not identified. The source of the sample is a study of CD8+ T cells in alopecia areata. Germline CDR1 is SEHNR and CDR2 is FQNEAQ (reference sequence). J was trimmed by 0 bases and V by 7 bases; bases with no gene match: 9. The CDR3 has 18 residues. cDNA prepared by RNA extraction and subsequent reverse transcription served as the template for sequencing. Some clones are missing from TCRdb's copy, which holds only in-frame ones; the method was immunoSEQ multiplex PCR. The data show approximately 98,000 clones, approximately 50% seen once. Broader study findings: In patients, TCRs were shared less clearly than in mice, and HLA may possibly be involved. Lesional scalp, notably in alopecia totalis/universalis, had clonality above that of normal scalp.

Sequencing input: NKG2D-low CD8+ T cells sorted from blood. J is TRBJ2-2 and V is TRBV7-9, with 12 bases that match TRBD2. The receptor's source is a human donor with alopecia areata. CDR3 nucleotides: TGTGCCAGCACCCCGACTAGCGGGAGTATCGCGAACACCGGGGAGCTGTTTTTT. Residues: CASTPTSGSIANTGELFF.